This T cell receptor (beta chain) emerged from a study of blood T cell repertoires in COVID-19. The overall study: Italy, Spain and the United States were the sources of the convalescent and acute COVID-19 samples. PBMCs, B-cell-depleted T cells, or T cells provided the cDNA or gDNA that made up the material.

This clone came up a few times. This CDR3 is also generated by other DNA sequences in the sample. Study processing details: Amplification with reference gene primers provided the estimates of nucleated cell counts. Sequenced by immunoSEQ multiplex PCR; TCRdb stores in-frame clones only, minus some. V, J and clone size are taken as reported in that table, and D and trimming were inferred from the DNA itself. The sample comprises approximately 150,000 clones, roughly three quarters of which are singletons, and over 8.5% rests with the top ten. The sequence was collected from a man aged 45-65 years with active or convalescent COVID-19. The sample was peripheral blood.

The CDR3 here is CASSLVGSSYNEQFF. The DNA for the CDR3 is TGCGCCAGCAGCTTGGTCGGGAGCTCCTACAATGAGCAGTTCTTC. The chain uses TRBV5-1 and TRBJ2-1; D is possibly TRBD2 (6 bases). The CDR3 is made up of 15 amino acids. Germline CDR1 SGHRS, CDR2 YFSETQ. The V and J ends lost 0 bases and 0 bases respectively, with 7 bases between them.